These T cell receptor beta chains were read from a single sample in a study of T-cell reconstitution after alpha-beta-depleted transplantation in children. TCRdb passed the PCR reads through MiXCR, listing each CDR3 protein once. The sample records around 87,000 distinct CDR3 sequences, roughly 8.4% being singletons. Sequencing was performed on PBMCs from the stem cell graft donor, taken from the stem cell graft. The source is a human donor who donated a stem cell graft to a child with congenital amegakaryocytic thrombocytopenia. The CDR3 runs from the conserved cysteine through the conserved F or W. The D gene is left open where the match is weak. Clone size appears in some rows only: once, few, many, or a class for an expanded clone.

v_gene,j_gene,abundance,d_gene,CDR3nt,CDR3aa
TRBV27,TRBJ2-1,medium-sized,TRBD2,TGTGCCAGCAGGGTACTAGCGGGATTCAACAATGAGCAGTTCTTC,CASRVLAGFNNEQFF
TRBV20-1,TRBJ2-1,many,TRBD2,TGCAGTGCTAGGACTAGCGGGAGGCTAGACAATGAGCAGTTCTTC,CSARTSGRLDNEQFF
TRBV20-1,TRBJ2-1,once,TRBD2,TGCAGTGCTAGAGATCGGACTAGCGGGTTTTACAATGAGCAGTTCTTC,CSARDRTSGFYNEQFF
TRBV29-1,TRBJ2-5,NA,TRBD2,TGCAGCGTTGCCAGTAATGCGGGAGTCCTCCGGGAGACCCAGTACTTC,CSVASNAGVLRETQYF
TRBV20-1,TRBJ2-1,many,NA,TGCAGTGCTAGAGTAATCGGACTCTTCTACAATGAGCAGTTCTTC,CSARVIGLFYNEQFF
TRBV7-9,TRBJ2-7,many,NA,TGTGCCAGCAGCGGGGGACGCTCCTACGAGCAGTACTTC,CASSGGRSYEQYF
TRBV24-1,TRBJ2-3,NA,NA,TGTGCCACCAGTGAACGGGATTTGTCATCAGATACGCAGTATTTT,CATSERDLSSDTQYF
TRBV10-3,TRBJ1-5,many,TRBD1,TGTGCCATCCGGGGACAGGGCGGCAATCAGCCCCAGCATTTT,CAIRGQGGNQPQHF
TRBV5-1,TRBJ1-2,NA,NA,TGCGCCAGCAGCCCACAAAACGGGGCCGAAGGGTATGGCTACACCTTC,CASSPQNGAEGYGYTF
TRBV7-2,TRBJ2-7,many,TRBD2,TGTGCCAGCAGCTTTGGACTAGCGGGAGAAAGATACGAGCAGTACTTC,CASSFGLAGERYEQYF
TRBV6-1,TRBJ2-5,many,NA,TGTGCCAGCTCGGCCTGGGGAGCGGGACAGGAGACCCAGTACTTC,CASSAWGAGQETQYF
TRBV20-1,TRBJ1-6,many,NA,TGCAGTGGGTACAGCCATAATTCACCCCTCCACTTT,CSGYSHNSPLHF
TRBV20-1,TRBJ2-3,many,NA,TGCAGTGCCGTGATCGAGGAGTTAGGGACAGATACGCAGTATTTT,CSAVIEELGTDTQYF
TRBV12-3/TRBV12-4,TRBJ2-1,many,TRBD1,TGTGCCAGCAGTCCTGACAGGGGGTGGAATGAGCAGTTCTTC,CASSPDRGWNEQFF
TRBV20-1,TRBJ2-7,many,TRBD2,TGCAGTGCTAGAGATTATGGGTCTAGCGGGAGGGCCGAGCAGTACTTC,CSARDYGSSGRAEQYF
TRBV20-1,TRBJ1-5,many,NA,TGCAGTGCTATTGCAGGGTATCAGCCCCAGCATTTT,CSAIAGYQPQHF
TRBV5-4,TRBJ2-1,NA,TRBD1,TGTGCCAGCAAACCAGACAGGGGGCGAGGCAATGAGCAGTTCTTC,CASKPDRGRGNEQFF
TRBV11-1,TRBJ1-1,many,TRBD1,TGTGCCAGCAGCTTGTTTTTTTGGGACAGAAACTCGAACACTGAAGCTTTCTTT,CASSLFFWDRNSNTEAFF
TRBV10-2,TRBJ1-5,many,NA,TGCGCCAGCAGTGAGTGGGCGAGGCAGCCCCAGCATTTT,CASSEWARQPQHF
TRBV7-2,TRBJ2-2,few,TRBD2,TGTGCCAGCAGCTCCGGGAGGGTTAACACCGGGGAGCTGTTTTTT,CASSSGRVNTGELFF
TRBV5-1,TRBJ2-7,many,NA,TGCGCCAGCAGCGGTGCGCCGGGACCGACCTACGAGCAGTACTTC,CASSGAPGPTYEQYF
TRBV2,TRBJ1-2,NA,NA,TGTGCCAGCAGCTTACCGGACAGCTCTAACTATGGCTACACCTTC,CASSLPDSSNYGYTF
TRBV2,TRBJ1-5,many,NA,TGTGCCAGCAAGGGACTGATCAATCAGCCCCAGCATTTT,CASKGLINQPQHF
TRBV20-1,TRBJ2-3,many,TRBD2,TGCAGTGCTAGAGAACGGGCTAGCGGGGATCGAGATACGCAGTATTTT,CSARERASGDRDTQYF
TRBV20-1,TRBJ2-5,many,TRBD2,TGCAGTGCTAGGTCCCTAGCGGGGGTCGTGAGGGAGACCCAGTACTTC,CSARSLAGVVRETQYF
TRBV5-5,TRBJ2-1,many,NA,TGTGCCAGCAGCTTTGACGGATACTCCTACAATGAGCAGTTCTTC,CASSFDGYSYNEQFF
TRBV5-5,TRBJ2-7,few,TRBD1,TGTGCCAGCAGCGCCCGGGACAGTAATTTCTACGAGCAGTACTTC,CASSARDSNFYEQYF
TRBV3-1,TRBJ2-2,NA,NA,TGTGCCAGCAGCCCTTTCAACGGGGAGCTGTTTTTT,CASSPFNGELFF
TRBV29-1,TRBJ2-1,many,NA,TGCAGCGTTACCTACGAAAACCTCTCCTACAATGAGCAGTTCTTC,CSVTYENLSYNEQFF
TRBV7-8,TRBJ1-2,many,NA,TGTGCCAGCAGCAACAACACCAGGGGCGACTATGGCTACACCTTC,CASSNNTRGDYGYTF
TRBV20-1,TRBJ1-4,many,NA,TGCGGGGGATTGGGTGAAAAACTGTTTTTT,CGGLGEKLFF
TRBV12-3/TRBV12-4,TRBJ2-1,many,TRBD2,TGTGCCAGCACCCCCGGACTAGCGGGGAATGAGCAGTTCTTC,CASTPGLAGNEQFF
TRBV5-6,TRBJ2-1,many,NA,TGTGCCAGCAGTGCTGCGGGGGCCAATGAGCAGTTCTTC,CASSAAGANEQFF
TRBV10-3,TRBJ2-5,many,NA,TGTGCCATCAGTGAGTCGGAGGTCCAGACCCAGTACTTC,CAISESEVQTQYF
TRBV12-3/TRBV12-4,TRBJ2-2,many,NA,TGTGCCAGCAGCTTTCGTATCGGGGAGCTGTTTTTT,CASSFRIGELFF
TRBV7-8,TRBJ2-2,NA,NA,TGTGCCAGCAGCCCTCGGACAGTCTCCGGGGAGCTGTTTTTT,CASSPRTVSGELFF
TRBV29-1,TRBJ2-5,many,NA,TGCAGCGTTGCAGCCAGCGGAGAGACCCAGTACTTC,CSVAASGETQYF
TRBV29-1,TRBJ2-1,many,TRBD2,TGCAGCGTTGGGGAGGGACTAGCGGGAGTTGGCGGGCAGTTCTTC,CSVGEGLAGVGGQFF
TRBV5-1,TRBJ2-7,many,NA,TGCGCCAGCAGCTTGGAGACGGTAACCTACGAGCAGTACTTC,CASSLETVTYEQYF
TRBV20-1,TRBJ2-1,many,TRBD2,TGCAGTGGTAGCGGGAGTCCGGTCAGCCATGAGCAGTTCTTC,CSGSGSPVSHEQFF
TRBV30,TRBJ1-1,few,NA,TGTGCCTGGAGTGTACCGGGACGGCTAAACACTGAAGCTTTCTTT,CAWSVPGRLNTEAFF
TRBV29-1,TRBJ2-1,many,TRBD2,TGCAGCGTTGCTTTTCGACTAGCAGGCAATGAGCAGTTCTTC,CSVAFRLAGNEQFF
TRBV2,TRBJ2-1,many,TRBD2,TGTGCCAGCAGAGCCGGGACTAGCGGGAGTGGGTCCTACAATGAGCAGTTCTTC,CASRAGTSGSGSYNEQFF
TRBV29-1,TRBJ1-1,many,TRBD1,TGCAGCGTGGGACAGATAAACACTGAAGCTTTCTTT,CSVGQINTEAFF
TRBV7-2,TRBJ1-4,many,NA,TGTGCCAGCAGCTTAACGGGGGCACGACGGGGTGAAAAACTGTTTTTT,CASSLTGARRGEKLFF
TRBV12-3/TRBV12-4,TRBJ1-6,many,NA,TGTGCCAGCAGTATCGCGGGGTATTCTGCCGGTAATTCACCCCTCCACTTT,CASSIAGYSAGNSPLHF
TRBV7-1,TRBJ2-1,once,NA,TGTGCCAGCAGCTCCGGGCTACTCTGCTGGGAGCAGTTCTTC,CASSSGLLCWEQFF
TRBV5-1,TRBJ2-1,many,NA,TGCGCCAGCAGCTCCCCCACGGGAGTTGGTCTCAATGAGCAGTTCTTC,CASSSPTGVGLNEQFF
TRBV11-3,TRBJ2-3,many,TRBD2,TGTGCCAGCAGCTTAGGGACTAGCGGGGGGGCCCGCCGTGGAGATACGCAGTATTTT,CASSLGTSGGARRGDTQYF
TRBV7-9,TRBJ1-1,NA,NA,TGTGCCAGCAGCGTAGTGCGGGGCACTGAAGCTTTCTTT,CASSVVRGTEAFF
TRBV28,TRBJ1-6,many,NA,TGTGCCAGCAGTCCCGCCTCCGGCCCTTCACCCCTCCACTTT,CASSPASGPSPLHF
TRBV20-1,TRBJ1-1,many,NA,TGCAGTGCTAGAGACTATTTGGCCGGGACGAACACTGAAGCTTTCTTT,CSARDYLAGTNTEAFF
TRBV27,TRBJ2-1,many,TRBD2,TGTGCCAGCAGTTTGGGGGGAGGGCCCTTCTTTGGCAATGAGCAGTTCTTC,CASSLGGGPFFGNEQFF